These 16 T cell receptor beta chains came from one sample sequenced in a study of shared clonotypes between healthy human individuals. Libraries were prepared by immunoSEQ multiplex PCR; TCRdb keeps only in-frame clonotypes and omits some of them. Altogether 1.4 million or so clones are present, approximately 98.5% being singletons, with the ten largest covering around 0.38%. Sequencing was done on a sample of naive CD4+ T cells sorted from blood. The subset: CD45RA+ positively selected. These receptors were taken from a man younger than 45 in good health.

The chain carries TRBV14 and TRBJ1-2, with a weak D call TRBD1 (6 bases). Trimming pared 1 base from V and 4 bases from J, leaving 16 bases between. Germline CDR1 and CDR2: SGHDN and FVKESK. There are 16 residues in the CDR3. This chain's CDR3 is CASSQGGGGLGYGYTF. The CDR3 nucleotides are TGTGCCAGCAGCCAAGGCGGTGGGGGGCTGGGCTATGGCTACACCTTC.

The chain has TRBV27 and TRBJ2-3; D is undetermined. Germline CDR1 MNHEY, CDR2 SMNVEV (reference sequence). The V end lost 3 bases, the J end lost 4 bases, and 8 bases lay between the germline ends. The CDR3 has 13 amino acids. The CDR3 coding sequence is TGTGCCAGCAGTTTCCTAATCCCAGATACGCAGTATTTT. Amino acid sequence: CASSFLIPDTQYF.

The rearrangement links TRBV5-5 to TRBJ1-2; unclear D gene. Looked up from germline, CDR1 is SGHKS and CDR2 is YYEKEE (reference sequence). Deletions cut 6 bases from V and 0 bases from J, with 12 bases between. CDR3 length: 14 amino acids. This CDR3 reads CASTEGSANYGYTF. Written as DNA, the CDR3 is TGTGCCAGCACCGAAGGATCGGCTAACTATGGCTACACCTTC. The whole variable domain, filled in from reference TRBV5-5 and TRBJ1-2, reads DAGVTQSPTHLIKTRGQQVTLRCSPISGHKSVSWYQQVLGQGPQFIFQYYEKEERGRGNFPDRFSARQFPNYSSELNVNALLLGDSALYLCASTEGSANYGYTFGSGTRLTVV.

The chain links TRBV4-3 to TRBJ1-2, with TRBD1 as a possible D gene (5 bases). The CDR3 sequence is 15 residues long. V was trimmed by 0 bases and J by 7 bases, leaving 15 bases between them. CDR1 LGHNA and CDR2 YSLEER come from the germline V gene. The DNA of the CDR3 is TGCGCCAGCAGCCAAGACTTCGAAGGAGGGGCTGGCTACACCTTC. Translated: CASSQDFEGGAGYTF.

About this clone itself: The sample carries other DNA sequences with the same CDR3. The chain couples TRBV7-6 to TRBJ2-7, with 11 bases lining up with TRBD2. Germline lookup yields CDR1 SGHVS and CDR2 FNYEAQ. The CDR3 spans 16 residues. V trimming: 5 bases; J trimming: 1 base; junction bases outside the gene matches: 7. CDR3 coding DNA: TGTGCCAGCAGCCTAGGAGGGACTAGCGGATCCTACGAGCAGTACTTC. Its translation is CASSLGGTSGSYEQYF. The full variable domain, in which reference TRBV7-6 and TRBJ2-7 provide the parts outside the CDR3, is GAGVSQSPRYKVTKRGQDVALRCDPISGHVSLYWYRQALGQGPEFLTYFNYEAQQDKSGLPNDRFSAERPEGSISTLTIQRTEQRDSAMYRCASSLGGTSGSYEQYFGPGTRLTVT.

This chain links TRBV28 with TRBJ2-7; D possibly corresponds to TRBD2 (5 bases). The CDR3 covers 13 residues. V dropped 9 bases and J dropped 6 bases, with 18 bases sitting between them. Germline V lookup: CDR1 MDHEN, CDR2 SYDVKM. CDR3 in DNA: TGTGCCAGTACCCCCGTGGGAGAAGGCGAGCAGTACTTC. It translates to CASTPVGEGEQYF.

V and J are TRBV6-1 and TRBJ2-7; TRBD2 aligns across 10 bases. The CDR3 spans 15 residues. The germline V gene has CDR1 MNHNS and CDR2 SASEGT. Losses at the gene ends were 4 bases for V and 3 bases for J; bases not matched to a gene: 6. CDR3 amino acids: CASSGLAGAHYEQYF. As DNA, the CDR3 is TGTGCCAGCAGTGGGCTAGCGGGAGCCCACTACGAGCAGTACTTC.

The chain couples TRBV5-8 to TRBJ2-7; D is perhaps TRBD1 or TRBD2 (5 bases each). V shed 4 bases and J shed 7 bases, with 18 bases lying between them. Germline assignment: CDR1 SGHTS and CDR2 YDEGEE. CDR3 length: 14 amino acids. CDR3 coding DNA: TGTGCCAGCAGCATCGGGACGGTTCCAATGGAGCAGTACTTC. Its translation: CASSIGTVPMEQYF.

The chain carries TRBV27 and TRBJ2-1, with 12 bases matching TRBD2. The CDR3 runs 15 residues. The germline CDR1 and CDR2 sequences are MNHEY and SMNVEV (reference sequence). CDR3 sequence: CVRGLTSGSWNEQFF. The CDR3, as DNA: TGTGTACGAGGTTTGACTAGCGGGAGTTGGAATGAGCAGTTCTTC.

The genes are TRBV4-3 and TRBJ2-3; 8 bases line up with TRBD2. The V gene's germline CDR1 is LGHNA and CDR2 YSLEER. The CDR3 has 16 amino acids. V lost 1 base and J lost 3; bases outside the gene matches: 6. The CDR3 spells CASSQGAGGGTDTQYF. CDR3 nucleotide sequence: TGCGCCAGCAGCCAAGGGGCGGGAGGCGGGACAGATACGCAGTATTTT.

This sequence joins TRBV7-8 and TRBJ2-2; either TRBD1 or TRBD2 may fit D (5 bases each). CDR1 and CDR2 (germline): SGHVS, FQNEAQ. Trimming took off 10 bases at V and 0 bases at J, with 9 bases between the two ends. This CDR3 contains 13 residues. The CDR3 DNA reads as TGTGCCATTAGAGGGGCGAACACCGGGGAGCTGTTTTTT. This codes for CAIRGANTGELFF.

This rearrangement joins TRBV6-1 to TRBJ2-3; D uncertain. V was cut by 9 bases and J by 6 bases, with 10 bases left in between. The CDR3 consists of 11 residues. Germline V gene data show CDR1 as MNHNS and CDR2 as SASEGT. DNA of the CDR3: TGTGCCAGTTGCTCTCGTGATACGCAGTATTTT. Protein: CASCSRDTQYF.

The chain is built from TRBV9 and TRBJ2-3, with TRBD2 identical over 8 bases. The CDR3 length is 15 residues. The V gene end was trimmed by 0 bases and the J gene end by 5 bases; junction bases not matched to a gene: 5. Germline V gene sequence: CDR1 SGDLS, CDR2 YYNGEE. Written as DNA, the CDR3 is TGTGCCAGCAGCGTAGCGGGAGGGCGGGTAGATACGCAGTATTTT. Its protein product is CASSVAGGRVDTQYF. Full variable domain (rest looked up from reference TRBV9 and TRBJ2-3): DSGVTQTPKHLITATGQRVTLRCSPRSGDLSVYWYQQSLDQGLQFLIQYYNGEERAKGNILERFSAQQFPDLHSELNLSSLELGDSALYFCASSVAGGRVDTQYFGPGTRLTVL.

The V call is TRBV5-1, the J call TRBJ2-7, with 11 bases identical to TRBD2. Germline-derived CDR1 and CDR2 are SGHRS and YFSETQ. CDR3 length: 14 amino acids. Unmatched junction bases numbered 2, after V lost 1 base and J lost 5 bases. The CDR3 coding sequence is TGCGCCAGCAGCTTGACTAGCGGGAGTCACGAGCAGTACTTC. Protein sequence: CASSLTSGSHEQYF.

The chain couples TRBV29-1 to TRBJ1-2; no reliable D call. Germline assignment: CDR1 SQVTM and CDR2 ANQGSEA. This CDR3 has 11 residues. Trimming stripped 3 bases from V and 7 bases from J, with 9 bases between. In nucleotides, the CDR3 is TGCAGCGTTGACATCCGGGCTGGCTACACCTTC. Translated, it gives CSVDIRAGYTF. Complete variable domain (other parts from reference TRBV29-1 and TRBJ1-2): SAVISQKPSRDICQRGTSLTIQCQVDSQVTMMFWYRQQPGQSLTLIATANQGSEATYESGFVIDKFPISRPNLTFSTLTVSNMSPEDSSIYLCSVDIRAGYTFGSGTRLTVV.

The V and J genes are TRBV25-1 and TRBJ2-7; TRBD2 agrees at 9 bases. The CDR3 is 15 amino acids. The germline V gene has CDR1 MGHDK and CDR2 SYGVNS. The V gene end was trimmed by 3 bases and the J gene end by 0 bases; junction bases not matched to a gene: 3. The CDR3 DNA is TGTGCCAGCAGTGATGCGGGAGGGAGCTCCTACGAGCAGTACTTC. Residues: CASSDAGGSSYEQYF.